This T cell receptor beta chain was identified in a study of human T cells and chemical hapten exposure. Study-wide results and limits: DPC sensitization did not alter TCRs above 1 in 1000 frequency.

This clonotype was observed a few times. Its specificity is unknown. As to time point: healthy volunteer bleed at 2 weeks. The total RNA was obtained from whole blood that was not fractionated. Individual cDNA molecules had unique molecular identifiers attached to them by the library. TCRdb processed the RACE reads anew with MiXCR; each CDR3 protein has one entry. Counted here are about 41,000 distinct CDR3 sequences, 3.5% to 4.5% occurring once; the ten biggest clones make up around 5.8%. This CDR3 has 16 amino acids. V was trimmed by 0 bases and J by 4 bases, leaving 16 bases between them. The sample was whole blood. The rearrangement joins TRBV12-3 or TRBV12-4 to TRBJ2-7; either TRBD1 or TRBD2 may fit D (6 bases each). This clonotype was obtained from a human donor in good health. Some clones in this sample may be carry-over from other donors' samples. Written as DNA, the CDR3 is TGTGCCAGCAGTTTAGCCGCACACAGGGCGGGGTACGAGCAGTACTTC. Translation: CASSLAAHRAGYEQYF.